This T cell receptor beta chain was retrieved from a study of tumor-infiltrating lymphocytes in oesophageal squamous cell carcinoma. TCRdb analysed the PCR reads with MiXCR anew, one entry per CDR3 protein. The data hold more than 15,000 distinct CDR3 sequences, with 42% observed a single time. The CDR3 totals 12 residues. Germline CDR1 and CDR2: SGHVS and FNYEAQ. The material sequenced was normal esophageal tissue next to the tumor. This clonotype was obtained from a female donor with esophageal squamous cell carcinoma. The chain employs TRBV7-6 and TRBJ2-5; D might be TRBD2 (5 bases). The J call could be wrong; TRBJ2-1 is a better fit for the DNA end. The CDR3 bases are TGTGCCAGCAGCTTCCGACTACAGGAGCAGTTCTTC. The encoded protein is CASSFRLQEQFF.